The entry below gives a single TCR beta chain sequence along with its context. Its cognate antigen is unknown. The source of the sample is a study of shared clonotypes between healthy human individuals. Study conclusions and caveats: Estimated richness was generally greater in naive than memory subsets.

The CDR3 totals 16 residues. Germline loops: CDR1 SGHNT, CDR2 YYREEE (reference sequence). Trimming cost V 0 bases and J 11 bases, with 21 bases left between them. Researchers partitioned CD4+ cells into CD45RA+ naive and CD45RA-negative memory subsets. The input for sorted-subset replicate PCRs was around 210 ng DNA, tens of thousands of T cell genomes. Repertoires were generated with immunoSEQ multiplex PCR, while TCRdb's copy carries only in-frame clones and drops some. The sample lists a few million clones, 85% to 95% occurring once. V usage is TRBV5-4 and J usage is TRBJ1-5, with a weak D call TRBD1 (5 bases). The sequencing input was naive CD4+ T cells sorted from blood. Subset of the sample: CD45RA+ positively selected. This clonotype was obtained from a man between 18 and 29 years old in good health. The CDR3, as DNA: TGTGCCAGCAGCTTGGGGGGCCAGGGATTCATTATGTCCCAGCATTTT. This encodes CASSLGGQGFIMSQHF.